This TCR beta chain was found in a study of T cell responses to AZD1222 COVID-19 vaccine. Study context: Second doses at about 4 or about 12 weeks were pooled.

J lost 5 bases, V lost 5 bases, and 9 bases had no gene match. Germline CDR1 reads MDHEN; CDR2 reads SYDVKM. The CDR3 totals 16 residues. Some clones are missing from TCRdb's copy, which holds only in-frame ones; the method was immunoSEQ multiplex PCR. The table includes over 100,000 clones, around nine tenths detected once. To note about this clone: The antigen is not known.

Findings of the study overall: Reportedly, nearly half the spike-specific TCRs target unmutated variant regions.

Sequenced here: peripheral blood, sampled on day 0 of AZD1222 vaccination. The genes are TRBV28 and TRBJ2-5; 12 positions match TRBD2. The clonotype originates from an adult in good health. CDR3 sequence (DNA): TGTGCCAGCAGTGGGGCTAGCGGGGGGGCCCGGGAGACCCAGTACTTC. As protein: CASSGASGGARETQYF.